These T cell receptor beta chains were read from a single sample in a study of blood T cell repertoires in COVID-19. This table comes from immunoSEQ multiplex PCR, and its TCRdb copy is limited to in-frame clones, with some not included. This table holds around 150,000 clones, about nine tenths found once. Sequenced sample: peripheral blood. These receptors all come from a man aged 50-60 years with active or convalescent COVID-19. The conserved cysteine and the conserved F or W are not part of the CDR3 here. The order of the fields is D gene, V gene, CDR3 length, J gene, CDR3 protein. The D gene is left open where the match is weak.

>TRBD2|TRBV6-2/TRBV6-3|16|TRBJ2-1
ASSYRPSGRIHHNEQF
>TRBD2|TRBV7-2|13|TRBJ2-1
ASSSPGTRSDEQF
>-|TRBV3-1/TRBV3-2|12|TRBJ2-7
ASSQRGDSYEQY
>-|TRBV7-9|14|TRBJ1-4
ASSLGSDIGGEKLF
>-|TRBV5-1|14|TRBJ2-2
ASSPGMAVLTGELF
>TRBD2|TRBV19|14|TRBJ2-3
ASSIGSGASTDTQY
>-|TRBV27|12|TRBJ1-4
ASSLSVRGEKLF
>TRBD2|TRBV28|13|TRBJ2-1
ASSSSSGTHNEQF
>-|TRBV6-5|10|TRBJ1-2
ASSYSGDGYT
>-|TRBV7-9|12|TRBJ2-7
ASSPSGGSYEQY
>TRBD1|TRBV10-3|14|TRBJ1-2
AIRSPGQGSDYGYT
>-|TRBV4-2|16|TRBJ2-1
ASSQESQKTSSYNEQF
>TRBD1|TRBV7-6|12|TRBJ1-2
ASSSGQGVQGYT
>-|TRBV24-1|15|TRBJ2-6
ATSDPRGASGANVLT
>-|TRBV15|13|TRBJ2-7
ATSREVRAGYEQY
>TRBD1|TRBV27|15|TRBJ1-5
ASSLGPGQGVNQPQH
>-|TRBV16|12|TRBJ1-2
ASSQLSGNYGYT
>TRBD1|TRBV28|14|TRBJ2-2
ASRRDRGLNTGELF
>TRBD2|TRBV10-1|14|TRBJ2-3
ARCREERGGTDTQY
>-|TRBV9|12|TRBJ1-2
ASSPHKATGGYT
>TRBD1|TRBV4-2|13|TRBJ1-3
ASRQGDSSGNTIY
>-|TRBV10-3|13|TRBJ2-7
AILGEGHPSYEQY
>-|TRBV28|10|TRBJ1-1
ASQDWNTEAF
>TRBD2|TRBV7-9|13|TRBJ2-3
ASSEPGLGTDTQY
>-|TRBV7-3|14|TRBJ1-1
ASSWGPGVVNTEAF
>TRBD1|TRBV29-1|13|TRBJ2-7
SASFPGQGRGRQY